The source of this T cell receptor beta chain is a study of T cells in Graves' hyperthyroidism and ophthalmopathy. Germline CDR1 is MNHNS and CDR2 is SASEGT. V lost 2 bases, J lost 0 bases, and 17 bases lay in between. CDR3 length equals 18 residues. It was RNA transcripts that yielded the amplified TCR beta CDR3 regions. Initially, a first-round RT-PCR of the TCR CDR3 employed the HTBI primer set. Each CDR3 protein is one row after TCRdb ran MiXCR on the multiplex PCR reads. The sample shows 350,000 to 400,000 distinct CDR3 sequences, about 15% of them seen only once. In this sample, this clonotype turned up once.

The sequence was collected from a woman aged 55-70 years with Graves' hyperthyroidism. The chain couples TRBV6-1 to TRBJ1-3; D not resolved. Material: blood. The CDR3, as DNA: TGTGCCAGCAGTGAACCCATATTGGACGGGAACTCTGGAAACACCATATATTTT. Its protein is CASSEPILDGNSGNTIYF.